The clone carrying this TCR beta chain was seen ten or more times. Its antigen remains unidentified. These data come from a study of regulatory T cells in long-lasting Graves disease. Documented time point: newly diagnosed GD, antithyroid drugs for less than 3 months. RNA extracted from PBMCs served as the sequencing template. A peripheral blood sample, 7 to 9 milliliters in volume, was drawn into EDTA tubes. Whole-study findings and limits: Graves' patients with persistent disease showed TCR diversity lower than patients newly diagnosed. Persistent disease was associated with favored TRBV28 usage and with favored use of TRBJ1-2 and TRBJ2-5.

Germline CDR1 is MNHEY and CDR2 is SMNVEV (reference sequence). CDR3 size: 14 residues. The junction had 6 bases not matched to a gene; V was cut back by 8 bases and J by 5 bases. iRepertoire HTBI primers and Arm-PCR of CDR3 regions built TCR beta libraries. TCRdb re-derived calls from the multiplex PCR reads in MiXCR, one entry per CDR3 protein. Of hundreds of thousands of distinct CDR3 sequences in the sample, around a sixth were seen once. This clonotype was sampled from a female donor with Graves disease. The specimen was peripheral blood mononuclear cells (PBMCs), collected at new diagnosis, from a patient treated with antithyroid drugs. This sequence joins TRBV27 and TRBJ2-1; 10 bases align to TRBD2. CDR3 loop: CASRAGGLHNEQFF. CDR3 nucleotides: TGTGCCAGCCGAGCGGGAGGGCTCCACAATGAGCAGTTCTTC.